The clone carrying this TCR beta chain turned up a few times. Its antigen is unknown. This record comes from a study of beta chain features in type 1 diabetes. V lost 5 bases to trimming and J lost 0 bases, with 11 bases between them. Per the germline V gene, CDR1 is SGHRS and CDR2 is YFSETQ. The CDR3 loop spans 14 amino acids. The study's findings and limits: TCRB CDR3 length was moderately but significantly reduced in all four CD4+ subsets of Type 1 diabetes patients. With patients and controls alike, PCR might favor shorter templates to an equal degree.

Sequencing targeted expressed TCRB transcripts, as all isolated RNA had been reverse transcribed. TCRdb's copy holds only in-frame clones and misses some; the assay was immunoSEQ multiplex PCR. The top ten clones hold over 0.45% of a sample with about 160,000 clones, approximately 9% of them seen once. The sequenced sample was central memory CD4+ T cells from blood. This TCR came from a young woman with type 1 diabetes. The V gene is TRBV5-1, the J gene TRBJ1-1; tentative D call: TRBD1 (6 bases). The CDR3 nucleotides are TGCGCCAGCAGTGTGGACAGCGTGAACACTGAAGCTTTCTTT. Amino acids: CASSVDSVNTEAFF.